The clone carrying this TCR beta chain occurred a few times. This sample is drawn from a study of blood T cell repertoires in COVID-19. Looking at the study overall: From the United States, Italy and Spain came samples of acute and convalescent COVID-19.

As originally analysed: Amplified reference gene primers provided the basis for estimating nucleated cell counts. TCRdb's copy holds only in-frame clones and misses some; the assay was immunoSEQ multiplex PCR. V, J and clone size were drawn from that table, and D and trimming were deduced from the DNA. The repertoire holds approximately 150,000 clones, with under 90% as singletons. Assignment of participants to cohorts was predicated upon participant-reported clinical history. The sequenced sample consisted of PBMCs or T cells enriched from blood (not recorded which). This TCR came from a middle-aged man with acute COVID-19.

The CDR3 is CASSYSQATATEAFF. As DNA, the CDR3 is TGTGCCAGCAGTTACTCACAGGCGACGGCCACTGAAGCTTTCTTT. This chain uses TRBV6-5 with TRBJ1-1, with D possibly TRBD1 on 5 matching bases. The CDR3 runs 15 residues. Germline V CDR1 and CDR2: MNHEY, SVGAGI. The V gene lost 0 bases and the J gene lost 4 bases, with 12 bases spanning the gap.